Below are 8 T cell receptor beta chains sequenced from a single sample in a study of blood T cell repertoires in COVID-19. TCRdb keeps only in-frame clones here, not all; method: immunoSEQ multiplex PCR. The data hold 80,000 to 100,000 clones, with about 86% observed a single time. The sequencing sample was made of peripheral blood. These receptors all stem from a woman aged 55-75 years in a cohort sampled during active or convalescent COVID-19.

The J gene is TRBJ1-2, the V gene TRBV30, with 7 bases identical to TRBD1. Germline CDR1 and CDR2: GTSNPN and SVGIG (reference sequence). This CDR3 contains 14 residues. Trimming took 3 bases from V and 8 from J; bases not matched to a gene: 12. In DNA form, the CDR3 reads TGTGCCTGGAGCCCCCTAAGACAGGGCCAGGGCTACACCTTC. Encoded protein: CAWSPLRQGQGYTF.

The chain uses TRBV7-9 and TRBJ1-2; 10 nucleotides line up with TRBD1. Trimming cost V 6 bases and J 7 bases; bases outside gene matches: 2. Germline CDR1 reads SEHNR; CDR2 reads FQNEAQ (reference sequence). The CDR3 spans 12 residues. The CDR3 region is CASSRQGAGYTF. In DNA, the CDR3 is TGTGCCAGCAGTAGACAGGGGGCTGGCTACACCTTC.

As DNA, the CDR3 is TGTGCCAGCAGTTCCGGGACATTTTATAGCAATCAGCCCCAGCATTTT. Translating it yields CASSSGTFYSNQPQHF. The gene calls are TRBV2 and TRBJ1-5, with D possibly being TRBD1 (6 bases). CDR3 length: 16 amino acids. Germline V CDR1 and CDR2: SNHLY, FYNNEI. V dropped 5 bases and J dropped 0 bases, with 14 bases sitting between them.

The chain joins TRBV4-1 to TRBJ2-6; tentatively, D is TRBD1 (6 bases). Germline-derived CDR1 and CDR2 are MGHRA and YSYEKL. CDR3 size: 18 residues. With 3 bases removed from V and 4 bases from J, the gap between germline ends came to 19 bases. CDR3 nucleotides: TGCGCCAGCAGCCATCCCGGAACAGGGTTGTCGGGGGCCAACGTCCTGACTTTC. This codes for CASSHPGTGLSGANVLTF.

The V call is TRBV6-1, the J call TRBJ2-3, with D maybe TRBD2 (5 bases). The length of the CDR3 is 16 residues. CDR1 and CDR2 from the germline V gene are MNHNS and SASEGT. Trimming took off 2 bases at V and 6 bases at J, with 18 bases between the two ends. The CDR3 DNA follows: TGTGCCAGCAGTGAAAGGTTTGAACGAGGGTGGGATACGCAGTATTTT. It specifies CASSERFERGWDTQYF.

In its sample, this clone was seen once. V is TRBV7-2 and J is TRBJ2-5; tentative D call: TRBD2 (5 bases). This CDR3 spans 13 amino acids. The V gene's germline CDR1 is SGHTA and CDR2 FQGNSA. Trimming cost V 7 bases and J 5 bases, with 14 bases left between them. CDR3 region: CASTARPGETQYF. In DNA, the CDR3 is TGTGCCAGCACGGCTCGGCCGGGGGAGACCCAGTACTTC.

J is TRBJ2-7 and V is TRBV5-1; D is perhaps TRBD2 (6 bases). The CDR3 has 15 amino acids. Germline CDR1 and CDR2: SGHRS and YFSETQ. Trimming shortened V by 0 bases and J by 1 base, and 11 bases separated the two germline ends. CDR3 loop: CASSLGPGESYEQYF. The CDR3 DNA is TGCGCCAGCAGCTTGGGCCCGGGAGAGTCCTACGAGCAGTACTTC.

The chain has TRBV30 and TRBJ1-2; 9 bases match TRBD1. Germline V gene sequence: CDR1 GTSNPN, CDR2 SVGIG (reference sequence). The CDR3 runs 15 residues. V shed 3 bases and J 7 bases; nucleotides not matched to a gene: 12. CDR3: CAWRGILQGASGYTF. The DNA of the CDR3 is TGTGCCTGGAGGGGCATACTACAGGGGGCGTCTGGCTACACCTTC.